The 3 T cell receptor beta chains below all came from one sample that was sequenced in a study of molecular identifiers for immune sequencing clone quantification. A single record per CDR3 protein comes from TCRdb applying MiXCR to the PCR reads. The sample lists 100,000 or so distinct CDR3 sequences, under 40% occurring once. Sequenced sample: naive CD8+ T cells from blood, with Jurkat cell RNA spiked in. As to subset: FACS-sorted CD8+CD4-CCR7+CD45RA+ naive T cells. The receptor set was obtained from a human donor in good health. Some libraries in this study had Jurkat cell RNA spiked in.

Note on this clonotype: Since the CDR3 does not end with the conserved phenylalanine or tryptophan, this likely comes from a read error. The rearrangement joins TRBV27 to TRBJ2-5; 9 positions agree with TRBD1. V was clipped by 6 bases and J by 4 bases; unmatched bases: 9. Per the germline V gene, CDR1 is MNHEY and CDR2 is SMNVEV (reference sequence). This CDR3 contains 15 residues. The CDR3 bases are TGTGCCAGCAGCCCCAAAGTGGACAGGGGAGAGACCCAGTACTAC. It specifies CASSPKVDRGETQYY.

This clonotype was seen a few times. This chain links TRBV13 with TRBJ2-3; perhaps TRBD1 as D (5 bases). The ends were cut back, 4 bases at V and 0 bases at J, with 14 bases in the middle. The CDR3 contains 16 residues. Germline V lookup: CDR1 PRHDT, CDR2 FYEKMQ (reference sequence). The CDR3 sequence is CASSSTGFSSTDTQYF. In DNA, the CDR3 is TGTGCCAGCAGCTCCACAGGTTTCTCTAGCACAGATACGCAGTATTTT.

This clonotype was seen a single time. A much larger clone is a single base away; this may be a read error. The CDR3 reads CASGRQNTDTQYF. The CDR3 coding sequence is TGTGCCAGTGGTAGGCAGAACACAGATACGCAGTATTTT. The chain joins TRBV19 to TRBJ2-3; D is undetermined. Between the trimmed V and J ends, which lost 8 bases and 2 bases, there was a span of 11 bases. CDR3 size: 13 residues. Germline lookup yields CDR1 LNHDA and CDR2 SQIVND (reference sequence).